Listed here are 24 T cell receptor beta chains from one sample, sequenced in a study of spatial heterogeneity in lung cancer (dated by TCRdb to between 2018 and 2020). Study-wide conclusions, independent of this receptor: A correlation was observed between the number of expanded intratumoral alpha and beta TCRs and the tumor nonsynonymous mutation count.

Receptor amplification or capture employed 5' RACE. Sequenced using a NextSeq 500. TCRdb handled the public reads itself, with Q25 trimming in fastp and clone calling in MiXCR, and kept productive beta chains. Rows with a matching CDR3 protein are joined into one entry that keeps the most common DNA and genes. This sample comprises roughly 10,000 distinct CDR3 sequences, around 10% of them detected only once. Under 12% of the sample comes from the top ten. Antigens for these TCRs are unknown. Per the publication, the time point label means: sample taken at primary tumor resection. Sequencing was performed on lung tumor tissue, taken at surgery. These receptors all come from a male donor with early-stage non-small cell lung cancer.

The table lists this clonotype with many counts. CDR3 amino acids: CASSLVKGTDTQYF. DNA of the CDR3: TGTGCCAGCAGCTTAGTGAAGGGCACAGATACGCAGTATTTT. V gene TRBV7-9 combines with J gene TRBJ2-3; D remains ambiguous. Germline values: CDR1 SEHNR, CDR2 FQNEAQ (reference sequence). V lost 1 base, J lost 1 base, and 6 bases lay in between. CDR3 length: 14 amino acids.

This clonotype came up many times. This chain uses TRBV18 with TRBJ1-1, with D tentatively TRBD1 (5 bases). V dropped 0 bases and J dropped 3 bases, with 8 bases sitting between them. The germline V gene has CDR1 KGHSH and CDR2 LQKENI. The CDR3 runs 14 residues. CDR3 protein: CASSPPGVDTEAFF. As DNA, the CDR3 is TGTGCCAGCTCACCACCAGGGGTGGACACTGAAGCTTTCTTT.

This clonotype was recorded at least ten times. The CDR3 sequence: CASSLTPPGTSGSRALSYNEQFF. DNA for the CDR3: TGTGCCAGCAGCTTAACCCCGCCCGGTACTAGCGGGAGTCGGGCCCTCAGTTACAATGAGCAGTTCTTC. V gene TRBV7-2 combines with J gene TRBJ2-1, with 11 bases lining up with TRBD2. The V segment lost 2 bases and the J segment 4 bases; nucleotides outside the gene matches: 25. The CDR3 has 23 amino acids. CDR1 SGHTA and CDR2 FQGNSA come from the germline V gene.

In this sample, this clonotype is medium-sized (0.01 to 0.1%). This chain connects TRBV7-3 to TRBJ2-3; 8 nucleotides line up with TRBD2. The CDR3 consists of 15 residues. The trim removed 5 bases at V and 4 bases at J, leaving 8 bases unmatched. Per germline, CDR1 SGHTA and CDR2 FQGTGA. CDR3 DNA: TGTGCCAGCAGCGCTACTAGCGGTGAATCAGATACGCAGTATTTT. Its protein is CASSATSGESDTQYF.

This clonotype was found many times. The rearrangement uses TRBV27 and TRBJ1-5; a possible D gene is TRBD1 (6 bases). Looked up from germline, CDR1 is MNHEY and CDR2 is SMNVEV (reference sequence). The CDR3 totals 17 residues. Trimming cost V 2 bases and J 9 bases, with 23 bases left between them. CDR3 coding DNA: TGTGCCAGCAGTTTAAAAGGTGGTGGACAGACTTCTTGGCCCCAGCATTTT. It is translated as CASSLKGGGQTSWPQHF.

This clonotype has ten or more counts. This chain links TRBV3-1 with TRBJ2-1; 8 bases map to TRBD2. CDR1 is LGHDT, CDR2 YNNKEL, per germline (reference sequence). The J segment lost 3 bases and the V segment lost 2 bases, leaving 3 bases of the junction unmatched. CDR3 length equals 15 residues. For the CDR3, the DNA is TGTGCCAGCAGCCAAAGCGGGAGTTTCTACAATGAGCAGTTCTTC. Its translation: CASSQSGSFYNEQFF.

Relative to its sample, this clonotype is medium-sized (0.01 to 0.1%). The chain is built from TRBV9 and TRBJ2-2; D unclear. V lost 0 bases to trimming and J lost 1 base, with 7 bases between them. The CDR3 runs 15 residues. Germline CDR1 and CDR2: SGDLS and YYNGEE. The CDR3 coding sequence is TGTGCCAGCAGCGTAGATGCAGGGAACACCGGGGAGCTGTTTTTT. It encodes CASSVDAGNTGELFF. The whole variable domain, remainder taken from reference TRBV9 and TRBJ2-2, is DSGVTQTPKHLITATGQRVTLRCSPRSGDLSVYWYQQSLDQGLQFLIQYYNGEERAKGNILERFSAQQFPDLHSELNLSSLELGDSALYFCASSVDAGNTGELFFGEGSRLTVL.

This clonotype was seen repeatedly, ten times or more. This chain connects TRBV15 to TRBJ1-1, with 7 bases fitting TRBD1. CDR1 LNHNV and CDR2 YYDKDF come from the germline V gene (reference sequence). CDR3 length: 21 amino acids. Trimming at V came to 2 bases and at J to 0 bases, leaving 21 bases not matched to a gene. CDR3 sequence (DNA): TGTGCCACCAGCAGACATGCAAGAAAGACAGGGAAATTATTGATGAACACTGAAGCTTTCTTT. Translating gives CATSRHARKTGKLLMNTEAFF.

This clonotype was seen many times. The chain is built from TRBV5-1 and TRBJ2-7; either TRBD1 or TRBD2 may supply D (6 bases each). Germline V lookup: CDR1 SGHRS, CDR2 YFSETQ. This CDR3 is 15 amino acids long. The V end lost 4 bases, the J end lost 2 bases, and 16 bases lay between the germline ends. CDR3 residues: CASSPTGGTTYEQYF. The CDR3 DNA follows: TGCGCCAGCAGCCCCACTGGCGGGACAACCTACGAGCAGTACTTC.

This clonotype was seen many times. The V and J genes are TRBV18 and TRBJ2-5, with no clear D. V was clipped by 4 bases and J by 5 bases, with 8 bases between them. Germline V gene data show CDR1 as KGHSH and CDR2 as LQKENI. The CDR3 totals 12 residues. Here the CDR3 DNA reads TGTGCCAGCTCACTCTCCCAGGAGACCCAGTACTTC. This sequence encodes CASSLSQETQYF. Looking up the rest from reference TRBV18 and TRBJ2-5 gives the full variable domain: NAGVMQNPRHLVRRRGQEARLRCSPMKGHSHVYWYRQLPEEGLKFMVYLQKENIIDESGMPKERFSAEFPKEGPSILRIQQVVRGDSAAYFCASSLSQETQYFGPGTRLLVL.

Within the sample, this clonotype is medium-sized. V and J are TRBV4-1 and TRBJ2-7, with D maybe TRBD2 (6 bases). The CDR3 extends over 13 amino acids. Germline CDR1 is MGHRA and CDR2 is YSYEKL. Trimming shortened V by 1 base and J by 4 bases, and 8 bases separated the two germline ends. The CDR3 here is CASSQAGTYEQYF. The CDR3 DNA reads TGCGCCAGCAGCCAAGCAGGGACTTACGAGCAGTACTTC.

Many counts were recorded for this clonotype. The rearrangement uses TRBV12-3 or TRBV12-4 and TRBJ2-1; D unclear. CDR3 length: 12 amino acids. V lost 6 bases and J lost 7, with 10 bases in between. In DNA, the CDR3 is TGTGCCAGCAGAGATGTGGGGAATGAGCAGTTCTTC. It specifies CASRDVGNEQFF.

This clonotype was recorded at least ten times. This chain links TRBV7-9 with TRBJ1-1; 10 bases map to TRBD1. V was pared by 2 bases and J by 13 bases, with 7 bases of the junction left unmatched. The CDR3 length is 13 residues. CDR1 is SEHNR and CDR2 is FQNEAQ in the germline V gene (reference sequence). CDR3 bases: TGTGCCAGCAGCTTACTTTACGGGGACAGGGGTTTCTTT. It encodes CASSLLYGDRGFF.

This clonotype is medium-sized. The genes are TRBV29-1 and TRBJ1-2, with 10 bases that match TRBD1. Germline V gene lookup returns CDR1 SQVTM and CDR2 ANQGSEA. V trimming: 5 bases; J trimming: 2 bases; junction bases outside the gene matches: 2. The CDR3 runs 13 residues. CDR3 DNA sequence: TGCAGCGTTAGGACAGGGGGAAACTATGGCTACACCTTC. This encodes CSVRTGGNYGYTF.

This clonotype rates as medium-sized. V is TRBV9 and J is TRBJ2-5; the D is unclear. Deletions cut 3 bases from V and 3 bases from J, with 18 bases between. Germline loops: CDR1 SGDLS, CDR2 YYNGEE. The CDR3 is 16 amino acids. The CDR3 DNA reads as TGTGCCAGCAGCGCCGGACCGGACCCCCTCGAAGAGACCCAGTACTTC. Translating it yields CASSAGPDPLEETQYF.

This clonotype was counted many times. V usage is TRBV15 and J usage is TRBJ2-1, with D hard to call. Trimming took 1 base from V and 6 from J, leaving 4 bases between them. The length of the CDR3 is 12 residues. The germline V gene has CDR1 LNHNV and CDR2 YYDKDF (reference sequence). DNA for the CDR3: TGTGCCACCAGCAGAGGAGGCAATGAGCAGTTCTTC. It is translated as CATSRGGNEQFF. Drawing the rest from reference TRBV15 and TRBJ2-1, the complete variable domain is DAMVIQNPRYQVTQFGKPVTLSCSQTLNHNVMYWYQQKSSQAPKLLFHYYDKDFNNEADTPDNFQSRRPNTSFCFLDIRSPGLGDTAMYLCATSRGGNEQFFGPGTRLTVL.

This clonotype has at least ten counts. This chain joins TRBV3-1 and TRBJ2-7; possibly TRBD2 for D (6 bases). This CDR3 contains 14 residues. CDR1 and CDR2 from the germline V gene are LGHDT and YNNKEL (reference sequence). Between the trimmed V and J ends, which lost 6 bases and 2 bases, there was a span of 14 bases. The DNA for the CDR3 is TGTGCCAGCAGTACGGGCGGGATAGCCTACGAGCAGTACTTC. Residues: CASSTGGIAYEQYF.

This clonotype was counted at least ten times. The CDR3 sequence: CSARDPAGAYSHGYTF. CDR3 DNA sequence: TGCAGTGCTAGAGATCCTGCAGGGGCGTATTCCCATGGCTACACCTTC. This chain uses TRBV20-1 with TRBJ1-2; the D gene is possibly TRBD1 (6 bases). The CDR3 is made up of 16 amino acids. V lost 0 bases to trimming and J lost 6 bases, with 20 bases between them. In germline, CDR1 is DFQATT, CDR2 SNEGSKA (reference sequence).

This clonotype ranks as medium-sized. The CDR3 DNA reads TGTGCCATCAGCGGAGGGGCGGGGCAGGGGGCCCACTCTGGGGCCAACGTCCTGACTTTC. It yields the protein CAISGGAGQGAHSGANVLTF. This chain connects TRBV10-3 to TRBJ2-6, with TRBD1 matching 8 bases. V lost 6 bases, J lost 0 bases, and 16 bases stayed unmatched. This CDR3 is built from 20 residues. Germline V lookup: CDR1 ENHRY, CDR2 SYGVKD.

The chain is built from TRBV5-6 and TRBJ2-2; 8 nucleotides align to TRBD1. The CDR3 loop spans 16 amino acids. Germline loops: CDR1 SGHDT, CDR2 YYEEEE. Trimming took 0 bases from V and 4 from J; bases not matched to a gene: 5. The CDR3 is CASSLDSGGPTGELFF. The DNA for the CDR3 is TGTGCCAGCAGCTTGGATTCAGGGGGCCCCACCGGGGAGCTGTTTTTT.

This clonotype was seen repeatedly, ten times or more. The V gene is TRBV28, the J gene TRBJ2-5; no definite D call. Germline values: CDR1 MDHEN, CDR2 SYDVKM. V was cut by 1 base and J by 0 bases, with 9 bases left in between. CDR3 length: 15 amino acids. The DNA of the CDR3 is TGTGCCAGCAGTTTATCCCCTAGGGACCAAGAGACCCAGTACTTC. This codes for CASSLSPRDQETQYF.

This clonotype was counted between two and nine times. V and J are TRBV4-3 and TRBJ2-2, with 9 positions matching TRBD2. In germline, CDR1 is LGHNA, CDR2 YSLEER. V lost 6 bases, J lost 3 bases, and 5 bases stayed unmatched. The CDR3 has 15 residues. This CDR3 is CASRVSGGHTGELFF. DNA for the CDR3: TGCGCCAGCAGAGTTAGCGGGGGACACACCGGGGAGCTGTTTTTT.

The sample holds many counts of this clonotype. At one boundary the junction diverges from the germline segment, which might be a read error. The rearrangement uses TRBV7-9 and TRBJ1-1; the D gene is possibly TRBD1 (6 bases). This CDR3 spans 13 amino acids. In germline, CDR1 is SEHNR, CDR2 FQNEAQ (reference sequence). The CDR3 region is CASSVAGRGMTFF. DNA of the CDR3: TGTGCCAGCAGCGTAGCGGGCAGGGGTATGACTTTCTTT.

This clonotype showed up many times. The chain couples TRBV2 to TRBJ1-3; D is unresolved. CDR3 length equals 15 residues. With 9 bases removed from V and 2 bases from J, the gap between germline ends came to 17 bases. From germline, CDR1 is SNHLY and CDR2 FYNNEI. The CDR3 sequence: CARWAGGVAGNTIYF. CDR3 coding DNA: TGTGCCAGGTGGGCAGGAGGAGTTGCTGGAAACACCATATATTTT. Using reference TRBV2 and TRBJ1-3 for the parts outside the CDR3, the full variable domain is EPEVTQTPSHQVTQMGQEVILRCVPISNHLYFYWYRQILGQKVEFLVSFYNNEISEKSEIFDDQFSVERPDGSNFTLKIRSTKLEDSAMYFCARWAGGVAGNTIYFGEGSWLTVV.